A single sample gave rise to the 30 T cell receptor beta chains below, sequenced in a study of blood T cell repertoires in COVID-19. The assay was immunoSEQ multiplex PCR, and TCRdb's table has in-frame clones only and misses some. Here the sample spans about 240,000 clones, about 90% being singletons. The sequenced material came from PBMCs or T cells enriched from blood (not recorded which). The receptors here all came from a woman in her 40s with acute COVID-19.

This sequence joins TRBV6-1 and TRBJ2-1; 11 nucleotides match TRBD1. The germline V gene encodes CDR1 MNHNS and CDR2 SASEGT. The CDR3 covers 16 residues. The V and J ends lost 4 bases and 7 bases, in that order; junction bases with no gene match: 9. The CDR3 DNA reads TGTGCCAGCAGTGGCAGCCCAAGGGACAGGGGGAATGAGCAGTTCTTC. This sequence encodes CASSGSPRDRGNEQFF.

The rearrangement joins TRBV5-6 to TRBJ2-7; D might be TRBD2 (5 bases). The CDR3 totals 13 residues. Germline V gene lookup returns CDR1 SGHDT and CDR2 YYEEEE. V was clipped by 4 bases and J by 7 bases, with 15 bases between them. This CDR3 is CASSPTLSGEQYF. For the CDR3, the DNA is TGTGCCAGCAGCCCGACCCTTTCGGGGGAGCAGTACTTC.

In its sample, this clone was seen a few times. This rearrangement joins TRBV9 to TRBJ1-1, with TRBD1 matching over 7 bases. Unmatched junction bases numbered 8, after V lost 3 bases and J lost 6 bases. The CDR3 consists of 14 residues. Germline V gene lookup returns CDR1 SGDLS and CDR2 YYNGEE. CDR3 in amino acids: CASSGNNRGAEAFF. The CDR3 DNA is TGTGCCAGCAGCGGAAATAACAGGGGCGCTGAAGCTTTCTTT. Together with reference TRBV9 and TRBJ1-1, the CDR3 gives the full variable domain: DSGVTQTPKHLITATGQRVTLRCSPRSGDLSVYWYQQSLDQGLQFLIQYYNGEERAKGNILERFSAQQFPDLHSELNLSSLELGDSALYFCASSGNNRGAEAFFGQGTRLTVV.

This clone was seen once. This rearrangement joins TRBV29-1 to TRBJ2-1, with unresolved D. Germline V CDR1 and CDR2: SQVTM, ANQGSEA. There are 13 residues in the CDR3. Between the trimmed V and J ends, which lost 4 bases and 0 bases, there was a span of 7 bases. Written as DNA, the CDR3 is TGCAGCGTTGTTTCTAGCTCCTACAATGAGCAGTTCTTC. This sequence encodes CSVVSSSYNEQFF.

CDR3 amino acids: CASSRQESGNTIYF. DNA of the CDR3: TGTGCCAGCAGTCGACAGGAATCTGGAAACACCATATATTTT. V usage is TRBV6-5 and J usage is TRBJ1-3, with D perhaps matching TRBD1 (6 bases). Germline assignment: CDR1 MNHEY and CDR2 SVGAGI. This CDR3 comprises 14 residues. Trimming left V 5 bases short and J 1 base short, with 9 bases between.

The V call is TRBV3-1 (or the pseudogene TRBV3-2), the J call TRBJ1-1, with TRBD1 matching over 7 bases. This CDR3 has 15 residues. The germline V gene encodes CDR1 LGHDT and CDR2 YNNKEL (reference sequence). V shed 3 bases, J shed 0 bases, and the junction held 4 bases outside the gene matches. CDR3 nucleotides: TGTGCCAGCAGCCATGGAGACAGGGTGAACACTGAAGCTTTCTTT. This gives the protein CASSHGDRVNTEAFF.

The V and J genes are TRBV7-9 and TRBJ2-3; 11 bases align to TRBD2. Germline-derived CDR1 and CDR2 are SEHNR and FQNEAQ (reference sequence). Losses at the gene ends were 3 bases for V and 0 bases for J; bases not matched to a gene: 11. This CDR3 is 19 amino acids long. CDR3 nucleotide sequence: TGTGCCAGCAGCTTCGGACTAGCGGGCGCGAACTCTAGCACAGATACGCAGTATTTT. Translation gives CASSFGLAGANSSTDTQYF.

V is TRBV4-1 and J is TRBJ1-5; a weak D match, TRBD1 (5 bases). V gave up 1 base and J gave up 0 bases, with 10 bases separating them. The CDR3 is 16 residues long. From germline, CDR1 is MGHRA and CDR2 YSYEKL. CDR3 sequence (DNA): TGCGCCAGCAGCCAAGGTCTCAGGGATAGCAATCAGCCCCAGCATTTT. It translates to CASSQGLRDSNQPQHF.

The chain recombines TRBV27 with TRBJ2-6; D uncertain. The CDR3 length is 14 residues. The germline gives CDR1 MNHEY, CDR2 SMNVEV (reference sequence). Trimming took off 5 bases at V and 0 bases at J, with 5 bases between the two ends. The CDR3 DNA sequence: TGTGCCAGCAGTAAGAGCTCTGGGGCCAACGTCCTGACTTTC. It encodes CASSKSSGANVLTF.

This clone is a singleton in its sample. The CDR3 sequence is CASSLLAGDSAYEQYF. CDR3 DNA: TGTGCCAGCAGTTTACTAGCGGGAGATTCAGCCTACGAGCAGTACTTC. The chain has TRBV27 and TRBJ2-7; 10 bases are shared with TRBD2. The CDR3 totals 16 residues. After removal of 2 bases from V and 2 bases from J, the junction contained 6 bases not matched to a gene. CDR1 is MNHEY, CDR2 SMNVEV, per germline (reference sequence).

The chain uses TRBV3-1 (or the pseudogene TRBV3-2) and TRBJ2-1, with D hard to call. V lost 4 bases to trimming and J lost 4 bases, with 5 bases between them. This CDR3 is 12 amino acids long. CDR1 is LGHDT, CDR2 YNNKEL, per germline (reference sequence). CDR3 DNA sequence: TGTGCCAGCAGCCCTAGATACAATGAGCAGTTCTTC. It encodes CASSPRYNEQFF.

The chain combines TRBV5-1 with TRBJ2-7; 9 bases align to TRBD1. The CDR3 runs to 14 residues. Germline V CDR1 and CDR2: SGHRS, YFSETQ. V lost 3 bases, J lost 2 bases, and 3 bases stayed unmatched. CDR3 DNA sequence: TGCGCCAGCAGCTACCGGGACAGGGCCTACGAGCAGTACTTC. Translation: CASSYRDRAYEQYF.

The chain links TRBV11-3 to TRBJ2-1, with 14 bases fitting TRBD2. CDR3 length: 15 residues. Trimming cost V 4 bases and J 8 bases; bases outside gene matches: 4. Germline CDR1 reads SGHNT; CDR2 reads YENEEA. Here the CDR3 DNA reads TGTGCCAGCAGCTCGGGACTAGCGGGAGTCGATGAGCAGTTCTTC. Encoded protein: CASSSGLAGVDEQFF.

This clone was observed once. The genes are TRBV11-2 and TRBJ1-2; TRBD1 might be the D (5 bases). This CDR3 is built from 13 residues. The germline gives CDR1 SGHAT, CDR2 FQNNGV. V shed 8 bases and J shed 5 bases, with 15 bases lying between them. CDR3 coding DNA: TGTGCCAGCGCAAATACAGGATTATATGGCTACACCTTC. Amino acid sequence: CASANTGLYGYTF.

The chain joins TRBV5-1 to TRBJ1-4; D gene uncertain. The germline V and J ends were trimmed by 0 bases and 4 bases, with 10 bases remaining between them. The CDR3 length is 15 residues. The germline V gene has CDR1 SGHRS and CDR2 YFSETQ. The CDR3 DNA sequence: TGCGCCAGCAGCTTGGACGGAGGTGGTAATGAAAAACTGTTTTTT. Translation gives CASSLDGGGNEKLFF.

The chain combines TRBV5-1 with TRBJ1-1, with TRBD1 matching 11 bases. CDR3 length: 15 amino acids. Germline assignment: CDR1 SGHRS and CDR2 YFSETQ. The junction had 7 bases not matched to a gene; V was cut back by 3 bases and J by 6 bases. The CDR3 region is CASSSWGQGGSEAFF. Written as DNA, the CDR3 is TGCGCCAGCAGCTCCTGGGGACAGGGGGGCTCTGAAGCTTTCTTT.

The J gene is TRBJ1-3, the V gene TRBV1; the listed D gene, TRBD1, was not tested against the DNA. TRBV1 is termed a pseudogene. The CDR3 consists of 17 residues. This CDR3 reads CTSSQARTGGSGNTIYF. Here the CDR3 DNA reads TGCACCAGCAGCCAAGCCAGGACAGGGGGCTCTGGAAACACCATATATTTT.

V gene TRBV11-3 combines with J gene TRBJ1-2; D remains unclear. CDR3 length equals 12 residues. V was shortened by 0 bases and J by 8 bases, with 7 bases between the two germline ends. Germline V CDR1 and CDR2: SGHNT, YENEEA. For the CDR3, the DNA is TGTGCCAGCAGCTTAGACAGTTCGGGCTACACCTTC. Residues: CASSLDSSGYTF.

The chain combines TRBV5-1 with TRBJ2-3; a weak D match, TRBD2 (5 bases). In germline, CDR1 is SGHRS, CDR2 YFSETQ. The V and J ends lost 4 bases and 2 bases respectively, with 14 bases between them. There are 15 residues in the CDR3. This chain's CDR3 is CASSPGDLNTDTQYF. For the CDR3, the DNA is TGCGCCAGCAGCCCCGGGGATCTAAACACAGATACGCAGTATTTT.

The chain is built from TRBV12-5 and TRBJ1-1, with D possibly TRBD1 on 6 matching bases. With 5 bases removed from V and 4 bases from J, the gap between germline ends came to 11 bases. CDR1 LGHNT and CDR2 FRNRAP come from the germline V gene. The CDR3 is 13 amino acids. The CDR3, as DNA: TGTGCTAGTGGTCCTAGGGGGGGCACTGAAGCTTTCTTT. It encodes CASGPRGGTEAFF.

The rearrangement uses TRBV11-3 and TRBJ1-1; D call uncertain. The CDR3 is made up of 15 amino acids. Germline CDR1 and CDR2: SGHNT and YENEEA. V was shortened by 1 base and J by 0 bases, with 9 bases between the two germline ends. The DNA of the CDR3 is TGTGCCAGCAGCTTAGGTTCACACATGAACACTGAAGCTTTCTTT. Residues: CASSLGSHMNTEAFF. Looking up the rest from reference TRBV11-3 and TRBJ1-1 gives the full variable domain: EAGVVQSPRYKIIEKKQPVAFWCNPISGHNTLYWYLQNLGQGPELLIRYENEEAVDDSQLPKDRFSAERLKGVDSTLKIQPAELGDSAVYLCASSLGSHMNTEAFFGQGTRLTVV.

This sequence joins TRBV21-1 and TRBJ2-1; the table gives TRBD2 as D, unverified against the DNA. TRBV21-1 is deemed a pseudogene. The CDR3 contains 15 residues. The CDR3 sequence: CASSRLAVSYNEQFF. The CDR3 DNA reads as TGTGCCAGCAGCCGACTAGCGGTCTCCTACAATGAGCAGTTCTTC.

The V call is TRBV7-3, the J call TRBJ2-2; D is uncertain. The CDR3 length is 12 residues. CDR1 is SGHTA, CDR2 FQGTGA, per germline. With 5 bases removed from V and 8 bases from J, the gap between germline ends came to 9 bases. In nucleotides, the CDR3 is TGTGCCAGCAGCACCTTTGAGGGGGAGCTGTTTTTT. Protein sequence: CASSTFEGELFF.

This clone was counted between two and nine times. CDR3 protein: CAWRLKGFGYTF. The DNA for the CDR3 is TGTGCCTGGAGGCTAAAGGGGTTTGGCTACACCTTC. V is TRBV30 and J is TRBJ1-2; the D gene is possibly TRBD1 (5 bases). The CDR3 is made up of 12 amino acids. CDR1 is GTSNPN and CDR2 is SVGIG in the germline V gene (reference sequence). The ends were cut back, 3 bases at V and 7 bases at J, with 12 bases in the middle.

In this sample, this clone turned up a few times. Here the CDR3 reads CATSDPPGQPFKQYF. For the CDR3, the DNA is TGTGCCACCAGTGACCCTCCGGGACAGCCTTTCAAGCAGTACTTC. The chain couples TRBV24-1 to TRBJ2-7; 7 bases are a match to TRBD1. Germline V CDR1 and CDR2: KGHDR, SFDVKD. The CDR3 spans 15 residues. Unmatched junction bases numbered 13, after V lost 4 bases and J lost 8 bases.

J is TRBJ2-5 and V is TRBV5-3; D might be TRBD1 (5 bases). TRBV5-3 carries the ORF label, with uncertain function. V shed 7 bases and J shed 1 base, with 8 bases lying between them. The CDR3 consists of 12 residues. For the CDR3, the DNA is TGTGCCAGAGCAGACAGCCAAGAGACCCAGTACTTC. It translates to CARADSQETQYF.

V is TRBV11-3 and J is TRBJ2-1, with D hard to call. V was trimmed by 5 bases and J by 0 bases, leaving 17 bases between them. Germline V lookup: CDR1 SGHNT, CDR2 YENEEA. This CDR3 is 17 amino acids long. The CDR3 DNA sequence: TGTGCCAGCAGCCCCGGTGTGGCGGTAAGCTCCTACAATGAGCAGTTCTTC. Translation gives CASSPGVAVSSYNEQFF.

This chain's CDR3 is CATQEGTDTQYF. The CDR3 bases are TGTGCCACCCAGGAGGGCACAGATACGCAGTATTTT. The chain has TRBV6-5 and TRBJ2-3; perhaps TRBD2 as D (5 bases). Germline CDR1 MNHEY, CDR2 SVGAGI. This CDR3 contains 12 residues. Trimming removed 10 bases at V and 1 base at J, with 9 bases between.

The chain couples TRBV15 to TRBJ2-7, with 8 nucleotides matching TRBD2. Germline values: CDR1 LNHNV, CDR2 YYDKDF (reference sequence). The V segment lost 4 bases and the J segment 6 bases; nucleotides outside the gene matches: 2. The CDR3 loop spans 12 amino acids. CDR3 in DNA: TGTGCCACCAGCACCGGGGGGGGCGAGCAGTACTTC. This gives the protein CATSTGGGEQYF.

V is TRBV7-2 and J is TRBJ2-7; D is undetermined. CDR1 and CDR2 (germline): SGHTA, FQGNSA. Trimming stripped 1 base from V and 3 bases from J, with 7 bases between. CDR3 length: 13 residues. The CDR3 DNA reads TGTGCCAGCAGCTTAGGAACGGGCTACGAGCAGTACTTC. It encodes CASSLGTGYEQYF.